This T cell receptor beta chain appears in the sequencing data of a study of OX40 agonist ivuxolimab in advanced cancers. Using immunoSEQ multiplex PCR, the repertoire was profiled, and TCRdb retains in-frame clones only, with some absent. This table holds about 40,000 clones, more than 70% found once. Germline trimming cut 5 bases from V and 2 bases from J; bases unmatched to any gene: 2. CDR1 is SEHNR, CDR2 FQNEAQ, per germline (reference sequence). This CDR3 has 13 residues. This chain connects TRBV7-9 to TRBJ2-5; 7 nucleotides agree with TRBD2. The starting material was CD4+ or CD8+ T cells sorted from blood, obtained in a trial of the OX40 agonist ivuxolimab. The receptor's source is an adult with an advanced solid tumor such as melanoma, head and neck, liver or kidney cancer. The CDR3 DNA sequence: TGTGCCAGCAGCACGGGACTACAAGAGACCCAGTACTTC. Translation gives CASSTGLQETQYF.